These 15 T cell receptor beta chains share one sample of origin, sequenced in a study of cytomegalovirus exposure and HLA in healthy donors. The PCR made use of 60 Vbeta and 13 Jbeta primers. The method was immunoSEQ multiplex PCR; TCRdb's version includes in-frame clones alone and lacks a portion of them. The sample holds fewer than 200,000 clones, around 83% seen once. The specimen was PBMCs. These receptor sequences come from a man in his fifties in good health and CMV-seronegative.

The chain is built from TRBV30 and TRBJ2-3, with D uncertain. Trimming cost V 5 bases and J 0 bases, with 12 bases left between them. CDR1 and CDR2 (germline): GTSNPN, SVGIG (reference sequence). There are 14 residues in the CDR3. The CDR3 is CAWALYASTDTQYF. CDR3 in DNA: TGTGCCTGGGCTTTATATGCGAGCACAGATACGCAGTATTTT.

This sequence joins TRBV18 and TRBJ2-5, with 7 bases lining up with TRBD1. The germline V gene has CDR1 KGHSH and CDR2 LQKENI. V lost 0 bases to trimming and J lost 9 bases; unmatched junction nucleotides: 13. CDR3 length equals 16 residues. Here the CDR3 DNA reads TGTGCCAGCTCACCACCATCGTCGACAGGGCAATTGTCCCAGTACTTC. It codes for CASSPPSSTGQLSQYF.

The chain couples TRBV30 to TRBJ1-1; D might be TRBD1 (5 bases). The CDR3 covers 15 residues. The germline V gene has CDR1 GTSNPN and CDR2 SVGIG (reference sequence). V was clipped by 5 bases and J by 7 bases, with 23 bases between them. The CDR3 coding sequence is TGTGCCTGGGATGTTAGGACAAGCGACTGTGATGAAGCTTTCTTT. It translates to CAWDVRTSDCDEAFF.

V and J are TRBV18 and TRBJ1-5; a weak D match, TRBD1 (5 bases). Trimming removed 6 bases at V and 3 bases at J, with 9 bases between. This CDR3 region has 13 residues. Germline CDR1 reads KGHSH; CDR2 reads LQKENI. As DNA, the CDR3 is TGTGCCAGCTCCCAGGGTTTCAATCAGCCCCAGCATTTT. Protein: CASSQGFNQPQHF. The full variable domain, completed using reference TRBV18 and TRBJ1-5, is NAGVMQNPRHLVRRRGQEARLRCSPMKGHSHVYWYRQLPEEGLKFMVYLQKENIIDESGMPKERFSAEFPKEGPSILRIQQVVRGDSAAYFCASSQGFNQPQHFGDGTRLSIL.

The chain couples TRBV15 to TRBJ1-2; TRBD1 matches 12 bases. J was trimmed by 8 bases and V by 7 bases; bases with no gene match: 8. This CDR3 is 14 amino acids long. Germline V gene data show CDR1 as LNHNV and CDR2 as YYDKDF (reference sequence). The CDR3: CATNRDRGRWGYTF. DNA for the CDR3: TGTGCCACCAACCGGGACAGGGGGCGGTGGGGCTACACCTTC.

The V call is TRBV7-8, the J call TRBJ2-4; D gene ambiguous. Germline CDR1 SGHVS, CDR2 FQNEAQ. V lost 8 bases and J 0 bases, leaving 8 bases between the germline ends. The CDR3 contains 13 residues. DNA of the CDR3: TGTGCCAGCGGTGCGATAGCCAAAAACATTCAGTACTTC. Amino acid sequence: CASGAIAKNIQYF. Full variable domain (missing parts from reference TRBV7-8 and TRBJ2-4): GAGVSQSPRYKVAKRGQDVALRCDPISGHVSLFWYQQALGQGPEFLTYFQNEAQLDKSGLPSDRFFAERPEGSVSTLKIQRTQQEDSAVYLCASGAIAKNIQYFGAGTRLSVL.

The J gene is TRBJ1-1, the V gene TRBV4-3; D gene unclear. Germline values: CDR1 LGHNA, CDR2 YSLEER. V lost 1 base and J lost 2, with 5 bases in between. The CDR3 length is 13 residues. CDR3 bases: TGCGCCAGCAGCCAAGGAGGAAACACTGAAGCTTTCTTT. As protein: CASSQGGNTEAFF.

V gene TRBV11-2 combines with J gene TRBJ2-3; 7 bases align to TRBD1. The V segment lost 5 bases and the J segment 2 bases; nucleotides outside the gene matches: 4. CDR1 is SGHAT, CDR2 FQNNGV, per germline. CDR3 length: 14 residues. Written as DNA, the CDR3 is TGTGCCAGCAGCCAGGGACAGAACACAGATACGCAGTATTTT. As protein: CASSQGQNTDTQYF.

This rearrangement joins TRBV5-6 to TRBJ1-6, with no clear D. The germline V gene has CDR1 SGHDT and CDR2 YYEEEE. The CDR3 spans 12 residues. Deletions cut 6 bases from V and 7 bases from J, with 8 bases between. The CDR3 region has the DNA TGTGCCAGCATGTTTCGGAATTCACCCCTCCACTTT. This sequence encodes CASMFRNSPLHF.

This clone appeared a few times. The rearrangement uses TRBV25-1 and TRBJ1-1, with a possible D match to TRBD1 (5 bases). Trimming removed 7 bases at V and 5 bases at J, with 14 bases between. CDR3 length equals 13 residues. CDR1 is MGHDK and CDR2 is SYGVNS in the germline V gene. The CDR3 sequence is CASIGGAGTEAFF. In DNA form, the CDR3 reads TGTGCCAGCATAGGCGGGGCGGGGACTGAAGCTTTCTTT.

The chain is built from TRBV7-2 and TRBJ2-5, with D possibly matching TRBD1 (5 bases). Germline CDR1 and CDR2: SGHTA and FQGNSA. This CDR3 is built from 13 residues. Trimming took 5 bases from V and 4 from J, leaving 11 bases between them. CDR3 region: CASSAGQRETQYF. The CDR3 DNA reads as TGTGCCAGCAGCGCCGGACAAAGAGAGACCCAGTACTTC.

The chain recombines TRBV7-9 with TRBJ2-3; possible D gene TRBD1, 6 bases. The CDR3 runs 13 residues. Germline V gene sequence: CDR1 SEHNR, CDR2 FQNEAQ (reference sequence). V gave up 3 bases and J gave up 4 bases, with 8 bases separating them. The CDR3 region is CASSLGASDTQYF. CDR3 sequence (DNA): TGTGCCAGCAGCTTGGGGGCGTCAGATACGCAGTATTTT.

The genes are TRBV5-1 and TRBJ2-5; weak D call: TRBD2 (5 bases). V was shortened by 0 bases and J by 5 bases, with 17 bases between the two germline ends. CDR1 SGHRS and CDR2 YFSETQ come from the germline V gene. The CDR3 covers 16 residues. This CDR3 is CASSLAGGAAGETQYF. The DNA for the CDR3 is TGCGCCAGCAGCTTGGCAGGCGGAGCGGCTGGGGAGACCCAGTACTTC.

The chain links TRBV29-1 to TRBJ2-1, with 9 bases that match TRBD2. The V segment lost 3 bases and the J segment 4 bases; nucleotides outside the gene matches: 4. The CDR3 sequence is 14 residues long. Germline V lookup: CDR1 SQVTM, CDR2 ANQGSEA. This chain's CDR3 is CSVEGLAAYNEQFF. CDR3 DNA sequence: TGCAGCGTTGAGGGACTAGCCGCTTACAATGAGCAGTTCTTC.

This clone appeared a single time. The chain uses TRBV4-1 and TRBJ2-3, with 8 bases fitting TRBD2. The CDR3 totals 16 residues. V shed 0 bases and J 6 bases; nucleotides not matched to a gene: 8. The germline V gene encodes CDR1 MGHRA and CDR2 YSYEKL. CDR3 sequence (DNA): TGCGCCAGCAGCCAAGATCGACTAGCGTCGCGCGATACGCAGTATTTT. This codes for CASSQDRLASRDTQYF.